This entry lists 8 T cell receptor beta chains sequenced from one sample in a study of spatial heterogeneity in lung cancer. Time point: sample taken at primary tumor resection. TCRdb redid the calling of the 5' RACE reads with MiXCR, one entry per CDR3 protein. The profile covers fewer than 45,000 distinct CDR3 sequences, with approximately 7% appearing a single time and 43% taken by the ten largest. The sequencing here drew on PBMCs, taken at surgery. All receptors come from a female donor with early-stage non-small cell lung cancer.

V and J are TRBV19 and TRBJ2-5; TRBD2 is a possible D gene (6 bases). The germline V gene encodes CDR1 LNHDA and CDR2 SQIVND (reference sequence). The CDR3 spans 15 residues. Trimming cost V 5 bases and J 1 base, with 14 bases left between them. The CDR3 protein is CASSPFGGLQETQYF. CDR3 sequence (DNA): TGTGCCAGTAGTCCCTTCGGGGGACTCCAAGAGACCCAGTACTTC.

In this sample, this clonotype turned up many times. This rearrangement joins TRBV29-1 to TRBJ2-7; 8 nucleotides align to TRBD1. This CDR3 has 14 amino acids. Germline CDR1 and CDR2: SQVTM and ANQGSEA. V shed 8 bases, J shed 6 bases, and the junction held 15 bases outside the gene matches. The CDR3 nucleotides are TGCAGCACAAAGGGACAGGAAGGTCTTGGCGAGCAGTACTTC. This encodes CSTKGQEGLGEQYF.

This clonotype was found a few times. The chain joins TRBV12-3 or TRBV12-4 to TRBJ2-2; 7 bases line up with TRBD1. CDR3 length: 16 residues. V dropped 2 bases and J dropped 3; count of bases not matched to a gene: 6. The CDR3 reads CASSLYGTADTGELFF. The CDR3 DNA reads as TGTGCCAGCAGTTTATATGGGACAGCTGACACCGGGGAGCTGTTTTTT.

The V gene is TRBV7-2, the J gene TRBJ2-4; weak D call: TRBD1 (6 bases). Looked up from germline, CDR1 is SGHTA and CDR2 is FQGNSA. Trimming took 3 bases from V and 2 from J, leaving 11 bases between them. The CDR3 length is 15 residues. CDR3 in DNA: TGTGCCAGCAGCTTTAGCAGGGGTACCAAAAACATTCAGTACTTC. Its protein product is CASSFSRGTKNIQYF.

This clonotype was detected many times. The CDR3 DNA sequence: TGTGCCAGCAGCAACCGACAGAGATACAATGAGCAGTTCTTC. Its protein product is CASSNRQRYNEQFF. The chain has TRBV21-1 and TRBJ2-1; TRBD1, the table's D call, was not compared with the DNA. TRBV21-1 is a listed pseudogene. The CDR3 is 14 residues long.

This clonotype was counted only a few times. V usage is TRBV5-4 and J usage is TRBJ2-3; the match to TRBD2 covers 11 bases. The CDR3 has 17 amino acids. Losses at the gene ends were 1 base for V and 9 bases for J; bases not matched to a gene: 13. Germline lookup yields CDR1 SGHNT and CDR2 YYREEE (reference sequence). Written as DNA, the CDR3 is TGTGCCAGCAGCTTGAGGGTAACTAGCGGGGGACTGGGGACGCAGTATTTT. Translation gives CASSLRVTSGGLGTQYF.

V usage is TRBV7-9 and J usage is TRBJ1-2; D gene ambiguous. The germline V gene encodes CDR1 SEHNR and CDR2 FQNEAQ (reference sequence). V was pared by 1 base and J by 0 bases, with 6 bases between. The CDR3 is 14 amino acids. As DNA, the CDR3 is TGTGCCAGCAGCTTAGGTGTTTCTAACTATGGCTACACCTTC. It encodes CASSLGVSNYGYTF. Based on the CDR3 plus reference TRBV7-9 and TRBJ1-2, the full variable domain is DTGVSQNPRHKITKRGQNVTFRCDPISEHNRLYWYRQTLGQGPEFLTYFQNEAQLEKSRLLSDRFSAERPKGSFSTLEIQRTEQGDSAMYLCASSLGVSNYGYTFGSGTRLTVV.

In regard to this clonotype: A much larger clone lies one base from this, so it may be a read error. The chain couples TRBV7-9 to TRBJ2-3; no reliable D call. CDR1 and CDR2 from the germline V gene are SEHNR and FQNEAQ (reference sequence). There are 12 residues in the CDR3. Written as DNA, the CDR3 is TGTGCCAGCAGCTCAGTCACAAATACGCAGTATTTT. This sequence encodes CASSSVTNTQYF.